Listed below are T cell receptor beta chains from one sample, sequenced in a study of T cells in Graves' hyperthyroidism and ophthalmopathy. TCRdb re-called the multiplex PCR reads through MiXCR, storing one row per CDR3 protein. The repertoire includes more than 500,000 distinct CDR3 sequences, around 16% of them detected once, and 25% to 30% sits in the top ten. The material sequenced was blood. These receptors were taken from a woman in her 30s with Graves' ophthalmopathy. The CDR3 runs from the conserved cysteine through the conserved F or W.

J: TRBJ2-1
V: TRBV28
CDR3: CASSLRTGSEFF

J: TRBJ2-2
V: TRBV10-3
CDR3: CAINTVGGPNTGELFF

J: TRBJ1-3
V: TRBV20-1
CDR3: CSASQGVDSGNTIYF

J: TRBJ1-1
V: TRBV18
CDR3: CASSPQQVNTEAFF

J: TRBJ1-5
V: TRBV7-2
CDR3: CASSKGQGHNQPQHF

J: TRBJ2-7
V: TRBV2
CDR3: CASSGSGLSYEQYF

J: TRBJ2-2
V: TRBV6-2/TRBV6-3
CDR3: CASSTTGKGTGELFF

J: TRBJ2-1
V: TRBV6-1
CDR3: CASSRTSGRSTSSYNEQFF

J: TRBJ1-6
V: TRBV6-1
CDR3: CASSEGGAYNSPLHF

J: TRBJ2-7
V: TRBV7-9
CDR3: CASSFSRAPYEQYF

J: TRBJ1-4
V: TRBV7-8
CDR3: CASSLGGQGEKLFF

J: TRBJ2-1
V: TRBV18
CDR3: CASSPASGDNEQFF

J: TRBJ2-2
V: TRBV10-1
CDR3: CASSERSTGELFF

J: TRBJ1-6
V: TRBV3-1
CDR3: CASSLQGRWDSPLHF

J: TRBJ2-7
V: TRBV4-2
CDR3: CASSQEVGTSGLYEQYF

J: TRBJ2-3
V: TRBV28
CDR3: CASCEPSTDTQYF

J: TRBJ2-1
V: TRBV27
CDR3: CASSFGGVFGYNEQFF

J: TRBJ1-6
V: TRBV3-1
CDR3: CASSQGRDTGSPLHF

J: TRBJ2-7
V: TRBV5-6
CDR3: CASSFTPDSGTYEQYF

J: TRBJ2-1
V: TRBV7-3
CDR3: CASSFVQGHEQFF

J: TRBJ1-5
V: TRBV2
CDR3: CASRGGQGAGQPQHF

J: TRBJ1-1
V: TRBV7-2
CDR3: CASSPGGARRIEAFF

J: TRBJ2-5
V: TRBV6-5
CDR3: CASSYFPGEETQYF

J: TRBJ1-4
V: TRBV2
CDR3: CASNTGATNEKLFF

J: TRBJ1-2
V: TRBV9
CDR3: CASSVQGNGYTF

J: TRBJ1-1
V: TRBV5-1
CDR3: CASGLSPHGGTATEAFF

J: TRBJ2-5
V: TRBV12-5
CDR3: CASGLIPWAQYF

J: TRBJ1-3
V: TRBV12-3/TRBV12-4
CDR3: CASSLGHGFGNTIYF

J: TRBJ1-1
V: TRBV28
CDR3: CASSLEGVANTEAFF

J: TRBJ2-1
V: TRBV20-1
CDR3: CSASKLAGTHKQFF

J: TRBJ1-4
V: TRBV27
CDR3: CASSDDREGEKLFF

J: TRBJ2-3
V: TRBV15
CDR3: CATSEKGQGQDTQYF

J: TRBJ2-1
V: TRBV7-2
CDR3: CASSGQQGASYNEQFF

J: TRBJ1-5
V: TRBV28
CDR3: CASSTTGTGSNQPQHF

J: TRBJ2-3
V: TRBV7-2
CDR3: CASSTSGPGADTQYF

J: TRBJ2-7
V: TRBV9
CDR3: CASSVGGGVNYEQYF

J: TRBJ2-1
V: TRBV20-1
CDR3: CSARELEEQFF

J: TRBJ2-3
V: TRBV2
CDR3: CASSVGASTDTQYF

J: TRBJ2-7
V: TRBV4-3
CDR3: CASSQEVLAGLGEQYF

J: TRBJ2-6
V: TRBV4-3
CDR3: CASSQGGGSGANVLTF

J: TRBJ2-5
V: TRBV5-1
CDR3: CASSLLRRDRMEETQYF

J: TRBJ2-7
V: TRBV29-1
CDR3: CSVRDRSSYEQYF

J: TRBJ1-2
V: TRBV12-3/TRBV12-4
CDR3: CASRRGDGYTF

J: TRBJ2-7
V: TRBV5-1
CDR3: CASSLEGGQRSSYEQYF

J: TRBJ2-3
V: TRBV6-1
CDR3: CASSEGPHHTDTQYF

J: TRBJ1-2
V: TRBV28
CDR3: CASSLPGDLNYGYTF

J: TRBJ2-1
V: TRBV9
CDR3: CASSVGTGYHNEQFF

J: TRBJ1-1
V: TRBV10-1
CDR3: CASSERPGRGNTEAFF

J: TRBJ2-6
V: TRBV9
CDR3: CASSVAGTGANVLTF

J: TRBJ2-3
V: TRBV3-1
CDR3: CASSQGAASVQYF

J: TRBJ2-1
V: TRBV29-1
CDR3: CSAVGQGNFQFF

J: TRBJ1-1
V: TRBV7-2
CDR3: CASTPGRANTEAFF

J: TRBJ2-5
V: TRBV14
CDR3: CASSRGRYQETQYF

J: TRBJ2-3
V: TRBV3-1
CDR3: CASSLRVGSTDTQYF

J: TRBJ2-5
V: TRBV7-2
CDR3: CASSLGSVQETQYF

J: TRBJ2-3
V: TRBV5-1
CDR3: CASSLLAGSAVDTQYF

J: TRBJ2-7
V: TRBV5-1
CDR3: CASSLDVGGLSSYEQYF